Given below is one T cell receptor (beta chain) in context. Authors' data handling: Nucleated cell number was recorded as an estimate derived from reference gene primer amplification. Here immunoSEQ multiplex PCR was the method, and the copy in TCRdb shows in-frame clones only, minus some. That table is the source of V, J and clone size, and D and trimming were worked out from the DNA. The sample has about 110,000 clones; roughly 81% are singletons. V gave up 4 bases and J gave up 2 bases; unmatched junction bases: 2. This CDR3 spans 15 amino acids. CDR1 LNHDA and CDR2 SQIVND come from the germline V gene (reference sequence). These data originate in a study of blood T cell repertoires in COVID-19. About the research overall: Samples representing acute and convalescent COVID-19 were sourced from the United States, Italy and Spain.

The sequencing input was peripheral blood. This sequence was found in a man aged 40-55 years with acute or convalescent COVID-19. The rearrangement links TRBV19 to TRBJ2-6; 7 positions agree with TRBD1. The CDR3 DNA sequence: TGTGCCAGTAGTAACGACAGGGCTGGGGCCAACGTCCTGACTTTC. Encoded protein: CASSNDRAGANVLTF.